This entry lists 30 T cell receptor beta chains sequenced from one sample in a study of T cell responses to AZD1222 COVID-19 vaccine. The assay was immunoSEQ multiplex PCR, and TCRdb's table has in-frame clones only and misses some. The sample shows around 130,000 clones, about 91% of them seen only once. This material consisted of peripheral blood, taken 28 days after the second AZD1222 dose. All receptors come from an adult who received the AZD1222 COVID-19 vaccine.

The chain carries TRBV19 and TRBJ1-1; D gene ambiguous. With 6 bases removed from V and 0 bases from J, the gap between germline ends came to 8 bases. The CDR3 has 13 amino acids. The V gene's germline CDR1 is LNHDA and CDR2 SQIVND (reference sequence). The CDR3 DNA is TGTGCCAGTAGACCGACTGTGAACACTGAAGCTTTCTTT. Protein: CASRPTVNTEAFF.

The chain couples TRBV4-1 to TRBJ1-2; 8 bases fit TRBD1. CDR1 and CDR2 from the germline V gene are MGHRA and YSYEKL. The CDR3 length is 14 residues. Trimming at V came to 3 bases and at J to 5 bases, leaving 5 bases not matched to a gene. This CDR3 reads CASSHPGGGYGYTF. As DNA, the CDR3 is TGCGCCAGCAGCCACCCAGGGGGCGGGTATGGCTACACCTTC.

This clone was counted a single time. CDR3 sequence (DNA): TGTGCCAGCAGTCCCAACGGACAGCTTAATTCACCCCTCCACTTT. Protein: CASSPNGQLNSPLHF. The rearrangement links TRBV27 to TRBJ1-6; perhaps TRBD1 as D (6 bases). Trimming pared 5 bases from V and 6 bases from J, leaving 14 bases between. The CDR3 has 15 residues. Germline values: CDR1 MNHEY, CDR2 SMNVEV (reference sequence).

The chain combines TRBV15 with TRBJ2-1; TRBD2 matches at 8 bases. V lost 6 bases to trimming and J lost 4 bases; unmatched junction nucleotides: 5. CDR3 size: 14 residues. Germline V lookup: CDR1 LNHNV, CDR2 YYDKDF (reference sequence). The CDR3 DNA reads TGTGCCACCAGGGGGCGGGAGGTTTACAATGAGCAGTTCTTC. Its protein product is CATRGREVYNEQFF.

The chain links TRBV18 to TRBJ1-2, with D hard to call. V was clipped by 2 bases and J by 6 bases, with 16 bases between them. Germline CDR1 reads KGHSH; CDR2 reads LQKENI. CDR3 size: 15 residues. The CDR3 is CASSPGLRRFNGYTF. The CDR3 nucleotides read TGTGCCAGCTCACCAGGTCTTCGTCGGTTCAATGGCTACACCTTC.

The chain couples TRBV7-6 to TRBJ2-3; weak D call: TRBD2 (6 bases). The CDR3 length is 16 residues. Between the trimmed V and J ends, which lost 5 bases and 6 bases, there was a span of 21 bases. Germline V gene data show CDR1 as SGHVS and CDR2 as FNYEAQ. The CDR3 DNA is TGTGCCAGCAGCCCCCGGGACTCCCCACGCGGGGATACGCAGTATTTT. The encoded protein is CASSPRDSPRGDTQYF.

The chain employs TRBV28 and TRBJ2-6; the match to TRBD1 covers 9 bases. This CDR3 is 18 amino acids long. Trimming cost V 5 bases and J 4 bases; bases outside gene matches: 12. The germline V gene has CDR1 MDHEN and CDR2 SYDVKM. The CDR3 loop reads CASSTYTGGGQGANVLTF. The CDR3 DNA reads TGTGCCAGCAGTACCTACACAGGGGGCGGGCAAGGGGCCAACGTCCTGACTTTC.

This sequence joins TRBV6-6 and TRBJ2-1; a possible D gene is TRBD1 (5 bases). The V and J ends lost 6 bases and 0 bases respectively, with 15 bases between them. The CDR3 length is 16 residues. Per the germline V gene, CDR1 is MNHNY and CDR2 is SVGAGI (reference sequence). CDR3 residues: CASSLTGASSYNEQFF. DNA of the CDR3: TGTGCCAGCAGCCTGACTGGGGCGAGCTCCTACAATGAGCAGTTCTTC.

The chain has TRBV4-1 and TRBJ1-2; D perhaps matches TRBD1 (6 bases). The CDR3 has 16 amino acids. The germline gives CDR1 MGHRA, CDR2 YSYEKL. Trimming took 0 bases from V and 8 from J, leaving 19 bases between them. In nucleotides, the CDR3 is TGCGCCAGCAGCCAAGAGGGGGCCGGCCCCACGGGAGGCTACACCTTC. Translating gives CASSQEGAGPTGGYTF.

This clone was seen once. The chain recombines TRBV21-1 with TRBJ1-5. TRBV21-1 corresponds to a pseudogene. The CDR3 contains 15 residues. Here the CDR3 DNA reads TGTGCCAGCAGCCCATGGGGGGGATGCAATCAGCCCCAGCATTTT. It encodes CASSPWGGCNQPQHF.

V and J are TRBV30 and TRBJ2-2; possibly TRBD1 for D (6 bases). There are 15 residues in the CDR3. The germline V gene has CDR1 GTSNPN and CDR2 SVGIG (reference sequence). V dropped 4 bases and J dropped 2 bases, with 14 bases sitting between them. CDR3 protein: CAWNTAGANTGELFF. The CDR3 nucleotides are TGTGCCTGGAATACGGCAGGGGCCAACACCGGGGAGCTGTTTTTT.

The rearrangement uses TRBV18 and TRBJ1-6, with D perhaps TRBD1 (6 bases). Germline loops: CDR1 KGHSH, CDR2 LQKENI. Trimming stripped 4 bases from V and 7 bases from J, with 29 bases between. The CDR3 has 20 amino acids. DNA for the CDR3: TGTGCCAGCTCACGATTCACTTACCAGGGGCTTGAATCCGGCAATTCACCCCTCCACTTT. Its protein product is CASSRFTYQGLESGNSPLHF.

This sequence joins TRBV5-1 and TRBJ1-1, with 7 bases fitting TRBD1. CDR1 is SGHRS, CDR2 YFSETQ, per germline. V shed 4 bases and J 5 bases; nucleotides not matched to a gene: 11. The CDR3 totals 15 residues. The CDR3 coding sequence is TGCGCCAGCAGCAAGAATACAGGGGCAGGGACTGAAGCTTTCTTT. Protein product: CASSKNTGAGTEAFF.

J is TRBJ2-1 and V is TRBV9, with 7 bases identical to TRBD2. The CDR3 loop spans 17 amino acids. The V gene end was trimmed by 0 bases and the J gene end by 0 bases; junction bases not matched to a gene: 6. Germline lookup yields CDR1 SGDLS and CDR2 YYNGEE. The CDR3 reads CASSVGLAAFSYNEQFF. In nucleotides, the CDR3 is TGTGCCAGCAGCGTAGGGCTAGCGGCCTTCTCCTACAATGAGCAGTTCTTC.

This chain's CDR3 is CASSTAYGYTF. Written as DNA, the CDR3 is TGTGCCAGCAGTACAGCATATGGCTACACCTTC. This chain uses TRBV12-3 or TRBV12-4 with TRBJ1-2; no clear D gene. V gave up 5 bases and J gave up 5 bases, with 6 bases separating them. The CDR3 length is 11 residues.

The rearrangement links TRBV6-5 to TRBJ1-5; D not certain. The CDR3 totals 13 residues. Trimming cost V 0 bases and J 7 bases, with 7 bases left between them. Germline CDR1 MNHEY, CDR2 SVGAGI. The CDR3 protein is CASSYSIDQPQHF. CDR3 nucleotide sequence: TGTGCCAGCAGTTACTCGATCGACCAGCCCCAGCATTTT.

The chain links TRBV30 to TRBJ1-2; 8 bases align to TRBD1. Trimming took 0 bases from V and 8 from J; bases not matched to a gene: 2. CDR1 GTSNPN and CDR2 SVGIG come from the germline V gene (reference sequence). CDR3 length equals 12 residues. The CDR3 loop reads CAWSVSGGGYTF. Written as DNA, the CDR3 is TGTGCCTGGAGTGTATCAGGGGGCGGCTACACCTTC.

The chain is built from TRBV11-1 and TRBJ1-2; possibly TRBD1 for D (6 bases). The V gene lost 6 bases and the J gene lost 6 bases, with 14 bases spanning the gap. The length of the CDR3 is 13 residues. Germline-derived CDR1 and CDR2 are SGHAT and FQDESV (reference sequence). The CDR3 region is CASSPIQGNGYTF. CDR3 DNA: TGTGCCAGCAGTCCCATCCAGGGGAATGGCTACACCTTC.

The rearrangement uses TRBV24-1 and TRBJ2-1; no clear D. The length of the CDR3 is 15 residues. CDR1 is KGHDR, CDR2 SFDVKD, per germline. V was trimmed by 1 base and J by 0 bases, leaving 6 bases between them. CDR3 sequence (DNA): TGTGCCACCAGTGATTTCGCGGTCTCCTACAATGAGCAGTTCTTC. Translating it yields CATSDFAVSYNEQFF.

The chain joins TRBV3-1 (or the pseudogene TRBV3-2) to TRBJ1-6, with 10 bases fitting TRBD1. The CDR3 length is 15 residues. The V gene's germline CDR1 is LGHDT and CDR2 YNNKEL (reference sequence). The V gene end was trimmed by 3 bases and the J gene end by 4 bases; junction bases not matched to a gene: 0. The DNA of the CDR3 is TGTGCCAGCAGCCAGGGACAGGGGTATAATTCACCCCTCCACTTT. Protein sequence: CASSQGQGYNSPLHF.

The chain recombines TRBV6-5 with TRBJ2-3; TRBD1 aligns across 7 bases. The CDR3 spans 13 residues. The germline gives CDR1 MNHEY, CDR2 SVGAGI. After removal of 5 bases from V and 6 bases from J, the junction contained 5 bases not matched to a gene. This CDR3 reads CASSRQGWDTQYF. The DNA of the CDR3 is TGTGCCAGCAGTCGACAGGGATGGGATACGCAGTATTTT.

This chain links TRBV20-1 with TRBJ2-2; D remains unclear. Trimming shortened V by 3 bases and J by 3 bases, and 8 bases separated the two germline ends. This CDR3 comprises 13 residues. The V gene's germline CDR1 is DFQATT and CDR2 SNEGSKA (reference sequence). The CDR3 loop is CSASRADTGELFF. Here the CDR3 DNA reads TGCAGTGCTAGTCGGGCCGACACCGGGGAGCTGTTTTTT.

The DNA for the CDR3 is TGTGCCAGCAGCCGACAGGGGATAGGGGACTATGGCTACACCTTC. Translated: CASSRQGIGDYGYTF. This chain connects TRBV9 to TRBJ1-2, with TRBD1 matching over 8 bases. The CDR3 length is 15 residues. Germline CDR1 reads SGDLS; CDR2 reads YYNGEE. With 4 bases clipped from V and 3 bases from J, the junction kept 8 bases outside the gene matches.

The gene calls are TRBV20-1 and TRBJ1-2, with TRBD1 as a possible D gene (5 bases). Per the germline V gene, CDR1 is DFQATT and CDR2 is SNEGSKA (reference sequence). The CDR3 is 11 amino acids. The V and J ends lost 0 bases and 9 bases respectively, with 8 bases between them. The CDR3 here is CSARDRESYTF. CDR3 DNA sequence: TGCAGTGCTAGAGACAGGGAAAGCTACACCTTC.

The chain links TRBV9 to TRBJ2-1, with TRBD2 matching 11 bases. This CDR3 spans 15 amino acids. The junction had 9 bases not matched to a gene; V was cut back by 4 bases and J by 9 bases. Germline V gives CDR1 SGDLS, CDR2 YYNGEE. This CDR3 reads CASSPGTSGWGEQFF. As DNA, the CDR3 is TGTGCCAGCAGCCCAGGGACTAGCGGATGGGGTGAGCAGTTCTTC. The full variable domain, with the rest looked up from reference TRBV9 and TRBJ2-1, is DSGVTQTPKHLITATGQRVTLRCSPRSGDLSVYWYQQSLDQGLQFLIQYYNGEERAKGNILERFSAQQFPDLHSELNLSSLELGDSALYFCASSPGTSGWGEQFFGPGTRLTVL.

The CDR3 DNA reads as TGTGCCAGCAGTGACCCTCCGGGAGGGTCGCTCACCTTC. Encoded protein: CASSDPPGGSLTF. The chain joins TRBV25-1 to TRBJ1-2, with D hard to call. The germline CDR1 and CDR2 sequences are MGHDK and SYGVNS. With 3 bases removed from V and 13 bases from J, the gap between germline ends came to 18 bases. The CDR3 sequence is 13 residues long.

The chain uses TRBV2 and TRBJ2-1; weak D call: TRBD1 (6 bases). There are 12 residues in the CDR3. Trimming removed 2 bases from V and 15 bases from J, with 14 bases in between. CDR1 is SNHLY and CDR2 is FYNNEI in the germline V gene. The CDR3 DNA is TGTGCCAGCAGTGAACGATGGGACACGGGGTTCTTC. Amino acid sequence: CASSERWDTGFF.

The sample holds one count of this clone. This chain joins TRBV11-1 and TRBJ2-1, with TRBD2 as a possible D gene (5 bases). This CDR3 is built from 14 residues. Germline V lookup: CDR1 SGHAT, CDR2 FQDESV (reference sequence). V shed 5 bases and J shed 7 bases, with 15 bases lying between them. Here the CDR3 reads CASSLVRGSNEQFF. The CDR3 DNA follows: TGTGCCAGCAGCCTCGTGCGAGGGAGTAATGAGCAGTTCTTC.

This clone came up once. CDR3 nucleotides: TGTGCCAGCAGTTTCGGGTCAGCTAGCAATCAGCCCCAGCATTTT. Protein product: CASSFGSASNQPQHF. This rearrangement joins TRBV28 to TRBJ1-5; the D is unclear. V lost 3 bases to trimming and J lost 0 bases, with 9 bases between them. CDR3 length: 15 residues. Germline CDR1 and CDR2: MDHEN and SYDVKM.

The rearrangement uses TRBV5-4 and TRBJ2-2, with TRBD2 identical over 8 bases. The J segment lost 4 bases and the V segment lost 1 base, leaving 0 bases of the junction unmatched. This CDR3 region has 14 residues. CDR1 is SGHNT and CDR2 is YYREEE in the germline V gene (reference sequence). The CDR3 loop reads CASSLTSGTGELFF. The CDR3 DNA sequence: TGTGCCAGCAGCTTGACTAGCGGCACCGGGGAGCTGTTTTTT.